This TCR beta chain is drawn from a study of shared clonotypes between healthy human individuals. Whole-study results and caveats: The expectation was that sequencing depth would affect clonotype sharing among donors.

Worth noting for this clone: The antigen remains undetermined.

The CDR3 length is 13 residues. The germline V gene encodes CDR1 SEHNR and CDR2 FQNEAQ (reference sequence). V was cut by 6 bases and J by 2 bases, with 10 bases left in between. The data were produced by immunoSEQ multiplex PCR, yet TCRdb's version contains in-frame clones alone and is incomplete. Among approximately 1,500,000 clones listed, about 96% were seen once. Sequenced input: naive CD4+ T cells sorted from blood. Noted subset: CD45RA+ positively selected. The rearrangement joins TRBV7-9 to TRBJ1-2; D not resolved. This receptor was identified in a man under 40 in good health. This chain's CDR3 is CASSETRNYGYTF. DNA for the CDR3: TGTGCCAGCAGTGAGACAAGAAACTATGGCTACACCTTC.